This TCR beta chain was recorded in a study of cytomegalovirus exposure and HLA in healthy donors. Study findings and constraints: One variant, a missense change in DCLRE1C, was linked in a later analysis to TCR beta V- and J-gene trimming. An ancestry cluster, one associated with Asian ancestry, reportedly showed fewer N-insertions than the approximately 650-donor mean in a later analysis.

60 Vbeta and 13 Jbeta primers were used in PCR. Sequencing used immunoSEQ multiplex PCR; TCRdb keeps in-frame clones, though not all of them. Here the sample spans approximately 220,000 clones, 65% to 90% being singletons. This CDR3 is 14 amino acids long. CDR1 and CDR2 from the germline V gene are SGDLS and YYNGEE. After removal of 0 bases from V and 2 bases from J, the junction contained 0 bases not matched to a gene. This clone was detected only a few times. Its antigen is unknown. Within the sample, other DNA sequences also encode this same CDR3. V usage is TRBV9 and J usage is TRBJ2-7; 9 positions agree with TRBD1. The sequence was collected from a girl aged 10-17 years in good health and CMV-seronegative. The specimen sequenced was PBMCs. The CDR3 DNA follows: TGTGCCAGCAGCGTAGGACAGGGGGCCTACGAGCAGTACTTC. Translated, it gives CASSVGQGAYEQYF.